Listed below are T cell receptor beta chains from one sample, sequenced in a study of identical twins. TCRdb used MiXCR to reprocess the 5' RACE reads, holding one entry per CDR3 protein. Among 750,000 to 950,000 distinct CDR3 sequences, roughly an eighth were seen once, and the ten largest hold about 1.5%. The same specimen was also included in a second study, on yellow fever vaccine responses in identical twins.

The material sequenced was PBMCs. The receptor set was obtained from a woman aged 18-35 years in good health. CDR3s include the opening cysteine and the closing phenylalanine or tryptophan. A D gene is named only where the DNA matches it firmly. Part of the rows lack a size; the others show once, few, many or a class for expanded clones.

15	TRBV12-3/TRBV12-4	TRBJ2-2	-	few	TGTGCCAGCAGTCCTCTGGGATCGAACACCGGGGAGCTGTTTTTT	CASSPLGSNTGELFF
16	TRBV12-3/TRBV12-4	TRBJ2-2	TRBD1	few	TGTGCCAGCAGTTACCCGACAGGGGCGAACACCGGGGAGCTGTTTTTT	CASSYPTGANTGELFF
17	TRBV29-1	TRBJ2-2	TRBD2	-	TGCAGCGTTTCCGGGACTAGCGGGGGCCATGTCACCGGGGAGCTGTTTTTT	CSVSGTSGGHVTGELFF
13	TRBV7-9	TRBJ2-7	TRBD2	few	TGTGCCAGCAGCCCGTCGGGGGGGAACGAGCAGTACTTC	CASSPSGGNEQYF
16	TRBV7-6	TRBJ2-3	-	-	TGTGCCAGCAGCTTAGCGGGGGGATTTAGCACAGATACGCAGTATTTT	CASSLAGGFSTDTQYF
16	TRBV2	TRBJ2-5	TRBD2	few	TGTGCCAGCATTTCCCTACTAGCGGGAGGGCGGGAGACCCAGTACTTC	CASISLLAGGRETQYF
19	TRBV5-1	TRBJ2-1	TRBD2	once	TGCGCCAGCAGCTTAGTAGGGACTAGCGGGATAAGAGCCTACAATGAGCAGTTCTTC	CASSLVGTSGIRAYNEQFF
12	TRBV24-1	TRBJ2-1	-	-	TGTGCCACCAGTAGCACCTACAATGAACAGTTCTTC	CATSSTYNEQFF
16	TRBV7-9	TRBJ1-3	-	few	TGTGCCAGCAGCGACCCTATGGGGGGCTCTGGAAACACCATATATTTT	CASSDPMGGSGNTIYF
16	TRBV20-1	TRBJ2-5	TRBD2	few	TGCAGTGCTAGAGTGACTAGCGGGGGGGCCGGAGAGACCCAGTACTTC	CSARVTSGGAGETQYF
16	TRBV12-3/TRBV12-4	TRBJ1-6	TRBD1	many	TGTGCCAGCAGTTTAGGAGGAGGGGGCGCGGTTTCACCCCTCCACTTT	CASSLGGGGAVSPLHF
16	TRBV7-9	TRBJ1-3	-	few	TGTGCCAGCAGCTTATATGTCATTGAGTCTGGAAACACCATATATTTT	CASSLYVIESGNTIYF
18	TRBV12-3/TRBV12-4	TRBJ2-1	TRBD1	few	TGTGCCAGCAGTTCAAGGACCGGGACAGGGGTTTTCCGAAATGAGCAGTTCTTC	CASSSRTGTGVFRNEQFF
18	TRBV12-3/TRBV12-4	TRBJ2-3	TRBD2	few	TGTGCCAGCAGTTTCTGGTTACGACATAGCGGGGGGACAGATACGCAGTATTTT	CASSFWLRHSGGTDTQYF
14	TRBV20-1	TRBJ2-3	-	-	TGCAGTGCTAAGTTGGCGGGGAATACAGATACGCAGTATTTT	CSAKLAGNTDTQYF
18	TRBV2	TRBJ2-5	TRBD2	-	TGTGCCAGCAGTGAAGCGCCGGGACTAGCGGGAGAAAGGAAGACCCAGTACTTC	CASSEAPGLAGERKTQYF
15	TRBV10-3	TRBJ1-1	-	-	TGTGCCATCAGTGATCAAGCGTCCGGGACCACTGAAGCTTTCTTT	CAISDQASGTTEAFF
18	TRBV9	TRBJ2-1	-	-	TGTGCCAGCAGCGTAGGGGACTATCGGGGGCTCTCGTACAATGAGCAGTTCTTC	CASSVGDYRGLSYNEQFF
15	TRBV7-2	TRBJ2-1	TRBD2	few	TGTGCCAGCAGCCTCCAGAGCGGGGGGGCTGGTGAGCAGTTCTTC	CASSLQSGGAGEQFF
12	TRBV19	TRBJ2-1	-	few	TGTGCCAGTAGTATAGGGAGCAATGAGCAGTTCTTC	CASSIGSNEQFF
12	TRBV20-1	TRBJ2-7	-	-	TGCAGTGCTAGCGCAGGGCCCAACGAGCAGTACTTC	CSASAGPNEQYF
16	TRBV24-1	TRBJ2-3	-	-	TGTGCCACCAGTGAACAGGGAGAGACCAGCGTGGATACGCAGTATTTT	CATSEQGETSVDTQYF
17	TRBV15	TRBJ2-2	-	few	TGTGCCACCAGCAGAGCGGGCTTAGCGGATGCGGGCGGGGAGCTGTTTTTT	CATSRAGLADAGGELFF
16	TRBV12-3/TRBV12-4	TRBJ2-5	TRBD2	many	TGTGCCAGCAGTTCGACTAGCGGTATATTGCAAGAGACCCAGTACTTC	CASSSTSGILQETQYF
14	TRBV2	TRBJ1-5	-	few	TGTGCCAGCAGTGTGTCAGGGTCGAGTCAGCCCCAGCATTTT	CASSVSGSSQPQHF
14	TRBV28	TRBJ2-1	TRBD2	-	TGTGCCAGCAGTTTGGGACTAGCATCGGGTGAGCAGTTCTTC	CASSLGLASGEQFF
14	TRBV5-1	TRBJ1-1	TRBD1	many	TGCGCCAGCAGCGGCGGGACAGCGAACACTGAAGCTTTCTTT	CASSGGTANTEAFF
15	TRBV4-1	TRBJ1-2	TRBD1	many	TGCGCCAGCAGCCAAGACACAGGGGATAGCTATGGCTACACCTTC	CASSQDTGDSYGYTF
18	TRBV11-2	TRBJ2-7	TRBD2	few	TGTGCCAGCAGTCTTAGAGGACTAGCGGGAGGGCCTTCCTACGAGCAGTACTTC	CASSLRGLAGGPSYEQYF
17	TRBV24-1	TRBJ2-1	TRBD2	few	TGTGCCACCAGTGATGTGACGGGAGGGGTACCTTACAATGAGCAGTTCTTC	CATSDVTGGVPYNEQFF
16	TRBV19	TRBJ2-1	TRBD2	-	TGTGCCAGTAGTATAGCGGGAGGGCCAAGCTACAATGAGCAGTTCTTC	CASSIAGGPSYNEQFF
15	TRBV4-1	TRBJ2-1	-	-	TGCGCCAGCAGCCAAATAGGGGGGAAGTTGAATGAGCAGTTCTTC	CASSQIGGKLNEQFF
13	TRBV6-1	TRBJ2-1	-	many	TGTGCCAGCAGTCGGGAGCGAATCAATGAGCAGTTCTTC	CASSRERINEQFF
11	TRBV29-1	TRBJ1-1	-	-	TGCAGCGTTGAACTCAGGGCACGGGCTTTCTTT	CSVELRARAFF
16	TRBV5-1	TRBJ2-6	TRBD2	-	TGCGCCAGCAGCCACAAGCGGGACTCTGGGGCCAACGTCCTGACTTTC	CASSHKRDSGANVLTF
16	TRBV4-1	TRBJ2-3	TRBD1	few	TGCGCCAGCAGCCGAAGCAAGGGACAGGGCACAGATACGCAGTATTTT	CASSRSKGQGTDTQYF
16	TRBV20-1	TRBJ1-1	TRBD1	-	TGCAGTGCTAGAGTGATCCAGACAGGGACGAACACTGAAGCTTTCTTT	CSARVIQTGTNTEAFF
12	TRBV12-3/TRBV12-4	TRBJ2-1	-	many	TGTGCCAGCAGTCTCCGTGGGGGTAACAAGTTCTTC	CASSLRGGNKFF
15	TRBV3-1	TRBJ1-1	TRBD1	few	TGTGCCAGCAGCCACAGGACAGGGGCGGACACTGAAGCTTTCTTT	CASSHRTGADTEAFF
17	TRBV5-5	TRBJ2-3	-	few	TGTGCCAGCAGCTTGTCCGAGGGGGTCGCCACCACAGATACGCAGTATTTT	CASSLSEGVATTDTQYF
15	TRBV20-1	TRBJ2-3	-	few	TGCAGTGCTAGCGTGGTTGAGTCTAGCACAGATACGCAGTATTTT	CSASVVESSTDTQYF